The rows below give T cell receptor beta chains drawn from one sample of a study of early T cells in non-severe SARS-CoV-2 infection. TCRdb independently ran MiXCR on the 5' RACE reads; one entry per CDR3 protein. Among tens of thousands of distinct CDR3 sequences listed, 4.5% to 7% were seen once. Input material: whole blood. These receptors were obtained from an adult who was a healthcare worker with PCR-confirmed SARS-CoV-2 infection or an uninfected control (not recorded which). The CDR3 runs from the conserved cysteine through the conserved F or W. D genes are given only for firm matches. A row's size may be missing; if present it is once, few, many or a size class.

size: few
J: TRBJ2-3
D: TRBD2
V: TRBV6-2/TRBV6-3
CDR3: CASSRIAGGPTDTQYF
DNA: TGTGCCAGCAGTCGTATAGCGGGGGGGCCGACAGATACGCAGTATTTT

size: .
J: TRBJ1-6
D: .
V: TRBV7-9
CDR3: CASSRETYFSPLHF
DNA: TGTGCCAGCAGCCGGGAGACTTACTTTTCACCCCTCCACTTT

size: once
J: TRBJ2-1
D: .
V: TRBV10-3
CDR3: CAISAPTTYNELFF
DNA: TGTGCCATCAGTGCCCCGACTACTTACAATGAGCTGTTCTTC

size: many
J: TRBJ1-1
D: TRBD1
V: TRBV20-1
CDR3: CSARAMDRDTEAFF
DNA: TGCAGTGCTAGAGCGATGGACAGGGACACTGAAGCTTTCTTT

size: many
J: TRBJ2-1
D: TRBD2
V: TRBV7-6
CDR3: CASSHTRGANSYNEQFF
DNA: TGTGCCAGCAGCCACACGCGGGGGGCAAACTCCTACAATGAGCAGTTCTTC

size: .
J: TRBJ2-5
D: TRBD2
V: TRBV4-1
CDR3: CASSPKTSGSLGETQYF
DNA: TGCGCCAGCAGCCCTAAGACTAGCGGGAGCCTGGGGGAGACCCAGTACTTC

size: .
J: TRBJ2-7
D: .
V: TRBV7-9
CDR3: CASSLGGETYEQYF
DNA: TGTGCCAGCAGCTTAGGAGGAGAGACCTACGAGCAGTACTTC

size: many
J: TRBJ1-2
D: TRBD1
V: TRBV20-1
CDR3: CSAGTGDYGYTF
DNA: TGCAGTGCGGGGACAGGGGACTATGGCTACACCTTC

size: few
J: TRBJ1-4
D: TRBD1
V: TRBV20-1
CDR3: CSATDDRGIRSNEKLFF
DNA: TGCAGTGCTACCGATGACAGGGGGATTAGATCTAATGAAAAACTGTTTTTT

size: few
J: TRBJ2-1
D: .
V: TRBV20-1
CDR3: CRLVRNNEQFF
DNA: TGCAGGCTGGTAAGGAACAATGAGCAGTTCTTC